These 24 T cell receptor beta chains were all obtained from the same sample, sequenced in a study of T cells after yellow fever vaccination. TCRdb re-analysed the 5' RACE reads in MiXCR, keeping a single row per CDR3 protein. The sample has approximately 93,000 distinct CDR3 sequences, roughly 5.2% seen once; the top ten hold about two fifths. The starting material was CD8+ T cells sorted from PBMCs, obtained 10 days after the yellow fever booster vaccination. These receptors came from a man younger than 35 who received the YFV17D yellow fever vaccine.

V is TRBV12-3 or TRBV12-4 and J is TRBJ1-5; tentative D call: TRBD1 (5 bases). The V gene lost 3 bases and the J gene lost 2 bases, with 8 bases spanning the gap. The CDR3 extends over 14 amino acids. The CDR3: CASSFRAGNQPQHF. Written as DNA, the CDR3 is TGTGCCAGCAGTTTCAGGGCGGGCAATCAGCCCCAGCATTTT.

This clonotype has a count of ten or more. The CDR3 DNA reads TGCGCCAGCAGCGACAGAGGGACAATCACAGATACGCAGTATTTT. This codes for CASSDRGTITDTQYF. V and J are TRBV4-1 and TRBJ2-3; D possibly corresponds to TRBD1 (6 bases). The CDR3 contains 15 residues. The V and J ends lost 5 bases and 2 bases respectively, with 14 bases between them. Germline V gene sequence: CDR1 MGHRA, CDR2 YSYEKL.

The genes are TRBV7-9 and TRBJ2-5, with D tentatively TRBD1 or TRBD2 (6 bases each). V was clipped by 1 base and J by 1 base, with 7 bases between them. Per germline, CDR1 SEHNR and CDR2 FQNEAQ (reference sequence). CDR3 length: 14 amino acids. The CDR3 loop is CASSLEGGQETQYF. DNA of the CDR3: TGTGCCAGCAGCTTAGAGGGGGGCCAAGAGACCCAGTACTTC. Filled out from reference TRBV7-9 and TRBJ2-5, the complete variable domain reads DTGVSQNPRHKITKRGQNVTFRCDPISEHNRLYWYRQTLGQGPEFLTYFQNEAQLEKSRLLSDRFSAERPKGSFSTLEIQRTEQGDSAMYLCASSLEGGQETQYFGPGTRLLVL.

This clonotype was counted only a few times. The chain couples TRBV11-2 to TRBJ2-1; TRBD1 agrees at 8 bases. The CDR3 sequence is 18 residues long. Germline V gene data show CDR1 as SGHAT and CDR2 as FQNNGV. The J segment lost 7 bases and the V segment lost 0 bases, leaving 14 bases of the junction unmatched. The CDR3 region is CASSLDGFEGQDKNEQFF. The CDR3 bases are TGTGCCAGCAGCTTAGATGGGTTTGAGGGACAGGATAAAAATGAGCAGTTCTTC.

This clonotype showed up just a few times. The V and J genes are TRBV7-9 and TRBJ1-1; D not resolved. V was shortened by 2 bases and J by 5 bases, with 6 bases between the two germline ends. The CDR3 is 12 amino acids. The V gene's germline CDR1 is SEHNR and CDR2 FQNEAQ (reference sequence). CDR3 region: CASSLRGTEAFF. CDR3 DNA sequence: TGTGCCAGCAGCTTAAGAGGGACTGAAGCTTTCTTT.

This clonotype was counted many times. CDR3 loop: CASSQVAGGSYNEQFF. CDR3 coding DNA: TGCGCCAGCAGCCAAGTCGCGGGGGGATCCTACAATGAGCAGTTCTTC. The genes are TRBV4-1 and TRBJ2-1, with 8 positions matching TRBD2. The CDR3 extends over 16 amino acids. Germline V lookup: CDR1 MGHRA, CDR2 YSYEKL. Trimming removed 1 base from V and 1 base from J; junction bases left unmatched: 3.

The chain uses TRBV28 and TRBJ2-7; 11 nucleotides line up with TRBD1. The CDR3 contains 17 residues. J gave up 2 bases and V 5 bases, and 11 bases lay outside the gene matches. CDR1 is MDHEN and CDR2 is SYDVKM in the germline V gene. CDR3 DNA sequence: TGTGCCAGCAGTCCCCTTACACCGGGACAGGGGGCCTACGAGCAGTACGTC. Translating gives CASSPLTPGQGAYEQYV.

This clonotype appeared a few times. The rearrangement links TRBV6-6 to TRBJ2-5; maybe TRBD2 (6 bases). Germline V gene lookup returns CDR1 MNHNY and CDR2 SVGAGI (reference sequence). This CDR3 region has 15 residues. Trimming pared 0 bases from V and 5 bases from J, leaving 13 bases between. For the CDR3, the DNA is TGTGCCAGCAGTTACTCCCGGGCAGGGAGGGAGACCCAGTACTTC. Amino acids: CASSYSRAGRETQYF.

This clonotype was picked up a small number of times. V and J are TRBV15 and TRBJ2-3; 9 bases are shared with TRBD2. CDR1 is LNHNV, CDR2 YYDKDF, per germline (reference sequence). CDR3 length: 15 amino acids. Losses at the gene ends were 5 bases for V and 4 bases for J; bases not matched to a gene: 7. CDR3 in amino acids: CATSGLALPSDTQYF. CDR3 in DNA: TGTGCCACCAGCGGACTAGCGCTTCCGTCAGATACGCAGTATTTT. The variable domain in full, completed from reference TRBV15 and TRBJ2-3, reads DAMVIQNPRYQVTQFGKPVTLSCSQTLNHNVMYWYQQKSSQAPKLLFHYYDKDFNNEADTPDNFQSRRPNTSFCFLDIRSPGLGDTAMYLCATSGLALPSDTQYFGPGTRLTVL.

This clonotype was seen a handful of times. The chain carries TRBV7-2 and TRBJ1-1; D gene unclear. Germline-derived CDR1 and CDR2 are SGHTA and FQGNSA. This CDR3 has 18 amino acids. Trimming removed 3 bases from V and 1 base from J, with 21 bases in between. The CDR3 spells CASSFLPPEWRSNTEAFF. CDR3 coding DNA: TGTGCCAGCAGCTTTTTACCCCCAGAGTGGCGCTCGAACACTGAAGCTTTCTTT.

This clonotype was detected only a few times. The chain joins TRBV9 to TRBJ2-3, with 7 bases aligning to TRBD1. The J segment lost 0 bases and the V segment lost 4 bases, leaving 5 bases of the junction unmatched. Per the germline V gene, CDR1 is SGDLS and CDR2 is YYNGEE. This CDR3 spans 15 amino acids. The CDR3 sequence: CASSLGTASTDTQYF. The CDR3 bases are TGTGCCAGCAGCCTGGGGACAGCTAGCACAGATACGCAGTATTTT.

The CDR3 nucleotides read TGTGCCAGCAGCAGGACGGACACCTCCCCGGGGAATGAGCAGTTCTTC. Its translation is CASSRTDTSPGNEQFF. V and J are TRBV7-9 and TRBJ2-1; D may be TRBD1 or TRBD2 (5 bases each). The length of the CDR3 is 16 residues. Trimming removed 5 bases at V and 7 bases at J, with 21 bases between. Per the germline V gene, CDR1 is SEHNR and CDR2 is FQNEAQ (reference sequence).

The gene calls are TRBV10-3 and TRBJ2-1; TRBD2 aligns across 8 bases. Germline V CDR1 and CDR2: ENHRY, SYGVKD. This CDR3 comprises 15 residues. V shed 7 bases and J 2 bases; nucleotides not matched to a gene: 7. The CDR3 reads CAIMSAGGPYNEQFF. The CDR3 nucleotides are TGTGCCATCATGTCCGCGGGGGGTCCCTACAATGAGCAGTTCTTC.

This clonotype was observed at least ten times. The chain is built from TRBV11-2 and TRBJ2-3; TRBD2 matches at 10 bases. Germline CDR1 is SGHAT and CDR2 is FQNNGV. With V trimmed by 5 bases and J by 1 base, 6 bases remained unmatched. The CDR3 runs 16 residues. This CDR3 is CASSLTSGYRTDTQYF. The CDR3 coding sequence is TGTGCCAGCAGCCTGACTAGCGGGTACCGCACAGATACGCAGTATTTT. The full variable domain, in which reference TRBV11-2 and TRBJ2-3 provide the parts outside the CDR3, is EAGVAQSPRYKIIEKRQSVAFWCNPISGHATLYWYQQILGQGPKLLIQFQNNGVVDDSQLPKDRFSAERLKGVDSTLKIQPAKLEDSAVYLCASSLTSGYRTDTQYFGPGTRLTVL.

This clonotype was seen more than once but under ten times. The chain carries TRBV6-5 and TRBJ1-1; perhaps TRBD1 as D (6 bases). Germline V CDR1 and CDR2: MNHEY, SVGAGI. The CDR3 has 14 amino acids. Trimming removed 5 bases from V and 4 bases from J, with 14 bases in between. The CDR3 here is CASSLGQRGTEAFF. The CDR3 bases are TGTGCCAGCAGTCTAGGACAGAGGGGCACTGAAGCTTTCTTT.

This clonotype has only a few counts. The genes are TRBV12-3 or TRBV12-4 and TRBJ1-5, with D unclear. Trimming left V 0 bases short and J 5 bases short, with 11 bases between. There are 15 residues in the CDR3. The CDR3 bases are TGTGCCAGCAGTTTAGCCTTGCAGACCGATCAGCCCCAGCATTTT. Translation gives CASSLALQTDQPQHF.

V is TRBV11-2 and J is TRBJ1-5; D ambiguous. From germline, CDR1 is SGHAT and CDR2 FQNNGV. CDR3 length: 15 residues. Between the trimmed V and J ends, which lost 0 bases and 5 bases, there was a span of 11 bases. The DNA of the CDR3 is TGTGCCAGCAGCTTAGATTTGAGTGGCTATCAGCCCCAGCATTTT. Residues: CASSLDLSGYQPQHF.

This clonotype has more than one count but fewer than ten. The chain combines TRBV28 with TRBJ1-4; perhaps TRBD1 as D (6 bases). The V gene lost 7 bases and the J gene lost 2 bases, with 20 bases spanning the gap. CDR1 is MDHEN, CDR2 SYDVKM, per germline. CDR3 length: 17 residues. The CDR3 DNA reads as TGTGCCAGCAAATACACAGGGCGAGGGGTGACTAATGAAAAACTGTTTTTT. This sequence encodes CASKYTGRGVTNEKLFF.

This clonotype showed up many times. This chain connects TRBV7-8 to TRBJ2-2; TRBD2 agrees at 8 bases. This CDR3 has 15 amino acids. V lost 6 bases and J lost 4; bases outside the gene matches: 7. The germline CDR1 and CDR2 sequences are SGHVS and FQNEAQ. Written as DNA, the CDR3 is TGTGCCAGCAGTTCCAAGCGGGGGTTCACCGGGGAGCTGTTTTTT. The encoded protein is CASSSKRGFTGELFF.

This clonotype was detected ten times or more. This sequence joins TRBV7-9 and TRBJ1-2; D is undetermined. V was shortened by 2 bases and J by 5 bases, with 15 bases between the two germline ends. Germline lookup yields CDR1 SEHNR and CDR2 FQNEAQ (reference sequence). This CDR3 has 15 residues. CDR3 DNA: TGTGCCAGCAGCTTAAATGGGCTAAGCCTATATGGCTACACCTTC. Its translation: CASSLNGLSLYGYTF.

This clonotype was detected ten times or more. The rearrangement uses TRBV5-1 and TRBJ1-1; D is possibly TRBD1 (6 bases). V gave up 6 bases and J gave up 11 bases, with 14 bases separating them. Germline V gene sequence: CDR1 SGHRS, CDR2 YFSETQ. The CDR3 runs to 11 residues. The CDR3, as DNA: TGCGCCAGCAACGGGGGCAGTCGGGCTTTCTTT. This gives the protein CASNGGSRAFF.

V and J are TRBV5-1 and TRBJ2-7, with D possibly called TRBD1 or TRBD2 (5 bases each). Germline CDR1 and CDR2: SGHRS and YFSETQ. The CDR3 contains 14 residues. Trimming pared 2 bases from V and 2 bases from J, leaving 11 bases between. CDR3 amino acids: CASSFGGGPYEQYV. The CDR3 DNA reads TGCGCCAGCAGCTTCGGTGGGGGACCCTACGAGCAGTACGTC.

This clonotype has only a few counts. The chain combines TRBV4-1 with TRBJ2-5; 9 bases are shared with TRBD2. The germline gives CDR1 MGHRA, CDR2 YSYEKL. J lost 0 bases, V lost 0 bases, and 2 bases had no gene match. The length of the CDR3 is 16 residues. The CDR3 bases are TGCGCCAGCAGCCAAGATCCTAGCGGGGACCAAGAGACCCAGTACTTC. Residues: CASSQDPSGDQETQYF.

For the CDR3, the DNA is TGTGCCAGCAGCTTAGATTGGGAGCCGACGGGAACTGAAGCTTTCTTT. Protein product: CASSLDWEPTGTEAFF. This chain connects TRBV11-2 to TRBJ1-1; D is uncertain. This CDR3 spans 16 amino acids. Trimming shortened V by 0 bases and J by 5 bases, and 16 bases separated the two germline ends. Germline lookup yields CDR1 SGHAT and CDR2 FQNNGV.